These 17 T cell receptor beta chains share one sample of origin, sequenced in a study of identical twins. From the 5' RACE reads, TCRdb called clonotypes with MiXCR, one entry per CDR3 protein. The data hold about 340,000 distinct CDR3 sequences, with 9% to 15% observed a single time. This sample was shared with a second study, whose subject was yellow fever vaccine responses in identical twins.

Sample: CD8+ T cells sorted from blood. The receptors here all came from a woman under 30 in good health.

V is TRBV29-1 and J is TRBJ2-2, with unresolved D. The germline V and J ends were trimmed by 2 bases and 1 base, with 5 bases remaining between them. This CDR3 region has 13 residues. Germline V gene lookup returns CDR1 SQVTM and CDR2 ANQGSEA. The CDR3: CSVERQNTGELFF. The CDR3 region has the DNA TGCAGCGTTGAACGACAGAACACCGGGGAGCTGTTTTTT.

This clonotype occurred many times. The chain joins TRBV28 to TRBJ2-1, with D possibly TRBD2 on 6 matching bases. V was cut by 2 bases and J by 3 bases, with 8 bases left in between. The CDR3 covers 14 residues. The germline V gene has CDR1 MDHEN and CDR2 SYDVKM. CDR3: CASSLETSYNEQFF. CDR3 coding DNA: TGTGCCAGCAGTTTAGAGACTAGCTACAATGAGCAGTTCTTC.

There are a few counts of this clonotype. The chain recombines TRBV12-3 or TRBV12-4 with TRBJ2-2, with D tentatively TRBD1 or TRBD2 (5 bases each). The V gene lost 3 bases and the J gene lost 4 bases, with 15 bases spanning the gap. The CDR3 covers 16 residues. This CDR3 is CASSLGPGPGTGELFF. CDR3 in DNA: TGTGCCAGCAGTTTGGGCCCGGGGCCTGGCACCGGGGAGCTGTTTTTT.

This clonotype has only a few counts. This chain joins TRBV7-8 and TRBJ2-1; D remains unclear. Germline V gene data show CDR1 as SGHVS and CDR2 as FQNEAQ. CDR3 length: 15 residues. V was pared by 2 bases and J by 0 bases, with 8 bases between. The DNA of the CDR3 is TGTGCCAGCAGCTTATTGCGGTACTCCTACAATGAGCAGTTCTTC. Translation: CASSLLRYSYNEQFF.

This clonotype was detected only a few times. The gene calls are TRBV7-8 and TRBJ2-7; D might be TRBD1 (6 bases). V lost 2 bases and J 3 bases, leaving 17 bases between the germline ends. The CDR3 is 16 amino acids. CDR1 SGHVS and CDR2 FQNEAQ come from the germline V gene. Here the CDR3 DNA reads TGTGCCAGCAGCTTATCTAGTTGGGGCAGGGGCTACGAGCAGTACGTC. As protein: CASSLSSWGRGYEQYV.

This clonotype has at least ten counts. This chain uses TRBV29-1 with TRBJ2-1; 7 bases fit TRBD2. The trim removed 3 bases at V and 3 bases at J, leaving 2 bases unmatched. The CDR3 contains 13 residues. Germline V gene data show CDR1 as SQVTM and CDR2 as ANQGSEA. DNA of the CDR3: TGCAGCGTTGACCTAGCGGTCTACAATGAGCAGTTCTTC. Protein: CSVDLAVYNEQFF.

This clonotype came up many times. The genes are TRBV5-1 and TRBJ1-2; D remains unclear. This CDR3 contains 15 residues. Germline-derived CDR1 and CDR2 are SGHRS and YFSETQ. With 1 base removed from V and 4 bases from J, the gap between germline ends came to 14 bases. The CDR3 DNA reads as TGCGCCAGCAGCTTGTTCGAAGGGTTTCCCTATGGCTACACCTTC. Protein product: CASSLFEGFPYGYTF.

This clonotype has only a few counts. The CDR3 DNA is TGTGCCAGCAGCCTTCCTCATGATGGCTACACCTTC. Translating it yields CASSLPHDGYTF. The chain couples TRBV9 to TRBJ1-2; no definite D call. V was cut by 4 bases and J by 6 bases, with 10 bases left in between. The germline gives CDR1 SGDLS, CDR2 YYNGEE. CDR3 size: 12 residues.

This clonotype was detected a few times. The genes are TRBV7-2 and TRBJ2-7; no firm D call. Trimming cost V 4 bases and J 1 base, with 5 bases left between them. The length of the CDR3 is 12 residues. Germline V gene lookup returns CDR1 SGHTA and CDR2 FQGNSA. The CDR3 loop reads CASSSLSYEQYV. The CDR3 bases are TGTGCCAGCAGCTCCTTGTCCTACGAGCAGTACGTC.

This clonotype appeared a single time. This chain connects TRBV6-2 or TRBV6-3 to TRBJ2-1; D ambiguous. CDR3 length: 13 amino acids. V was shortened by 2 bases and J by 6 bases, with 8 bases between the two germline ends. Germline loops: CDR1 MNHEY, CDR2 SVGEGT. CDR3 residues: CASSYQVLNEQFF. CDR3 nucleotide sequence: TGTGCCAGCAGTTACCAAGTTCTCAATGAGCAGTTCTTC.

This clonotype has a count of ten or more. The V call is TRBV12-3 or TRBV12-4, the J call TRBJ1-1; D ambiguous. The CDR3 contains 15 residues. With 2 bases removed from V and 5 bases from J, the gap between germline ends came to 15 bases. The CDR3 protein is CASSLTPGVLTEAFF. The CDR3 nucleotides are TGTGCCAGCAGTTTAACGCCCGGGGTGTTAACTGAAGCTTTCTTT.

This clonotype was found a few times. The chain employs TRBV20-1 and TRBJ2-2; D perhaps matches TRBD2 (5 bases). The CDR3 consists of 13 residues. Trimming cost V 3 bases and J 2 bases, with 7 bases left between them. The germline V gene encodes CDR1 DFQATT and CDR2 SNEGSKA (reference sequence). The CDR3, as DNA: TGCAGTGCTAGGGAGGCAAACACCGGGGAGCTGTTTTTT. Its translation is CSAREANTGELFF.

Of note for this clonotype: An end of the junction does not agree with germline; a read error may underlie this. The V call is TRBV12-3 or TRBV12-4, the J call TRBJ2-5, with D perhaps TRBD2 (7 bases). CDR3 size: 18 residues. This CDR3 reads CACSLGLASGATGETQYF. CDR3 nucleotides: TGTGCCTGCAGTTTAGGCTTGGCTAGCGGAGCGACAGGAGAGACCCAGTACTTC.

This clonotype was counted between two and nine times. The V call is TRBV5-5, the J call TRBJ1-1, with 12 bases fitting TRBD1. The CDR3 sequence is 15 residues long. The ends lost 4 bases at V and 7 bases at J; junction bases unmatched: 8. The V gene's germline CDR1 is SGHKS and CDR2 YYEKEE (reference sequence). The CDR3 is CASSAGQGAQSEAFF. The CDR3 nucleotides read TGTGCCAGCAGCGCGGGACAGGGGGCTCAGAGTGAAGCTTTCTTT. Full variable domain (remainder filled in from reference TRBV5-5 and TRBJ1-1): DAGVTQSPTHLIKTRGQQVTLRCSPISGHKSVSWYQQVLGQGPQFIFQYYEKEERGRGNFPDRFSARQFPNYSSELNVNALLLGDSALYLCASSAGQGAQSEAFFGQGTRLTVV.

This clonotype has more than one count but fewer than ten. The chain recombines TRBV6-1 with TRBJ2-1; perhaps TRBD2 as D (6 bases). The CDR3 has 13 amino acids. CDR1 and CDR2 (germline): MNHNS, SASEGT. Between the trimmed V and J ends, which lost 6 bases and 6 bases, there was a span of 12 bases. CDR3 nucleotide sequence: TGTGCCAGCAGCTTCGGGAGCGCCAATGAGCAGTTCTTC. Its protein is CASSFGSANEQFF.

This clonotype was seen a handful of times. This CDR3 is CASSWEEGGETQYF. The CDR3 DNA reads as TGTGCCAGCAGTTGGGAGGAGGGCGGGGAGACCCAGTACTTC. The chain is built from TRBV6-2 or TRBV6-3 and TRBJ2-5; D is perhaps TRBD2 (6 bases). This CDR3 contains 14 residues. The germline V gene has CDR1 MNHEY and CDR2 SVGEGT. V lost 4 bases, J lost 5 bases, and 14 bases lay in between.

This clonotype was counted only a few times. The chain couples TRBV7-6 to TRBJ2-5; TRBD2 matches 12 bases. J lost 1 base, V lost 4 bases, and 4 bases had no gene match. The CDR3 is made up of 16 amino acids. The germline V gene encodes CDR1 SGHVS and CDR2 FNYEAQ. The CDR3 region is CASSYRTSGIQETQYF. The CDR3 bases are TGTGCCAGCAGCTATAGGACTAGCGGGATCCAAGAGACCCAGTACTTC.